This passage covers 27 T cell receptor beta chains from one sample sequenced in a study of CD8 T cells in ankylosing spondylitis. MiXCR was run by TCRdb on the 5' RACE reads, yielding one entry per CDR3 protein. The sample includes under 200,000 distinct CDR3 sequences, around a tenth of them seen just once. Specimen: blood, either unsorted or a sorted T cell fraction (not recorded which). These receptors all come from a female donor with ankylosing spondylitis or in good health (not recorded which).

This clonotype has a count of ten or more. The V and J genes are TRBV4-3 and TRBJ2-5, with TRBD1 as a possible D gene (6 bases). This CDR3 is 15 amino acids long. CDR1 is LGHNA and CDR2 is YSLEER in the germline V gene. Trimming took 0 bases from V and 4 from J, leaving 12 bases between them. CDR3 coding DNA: TGCGCCAGCAGCCAAGACTTAGCAGGGGCAGAGACCCAGTACTTC. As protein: CASSQDLAGAETQYF.

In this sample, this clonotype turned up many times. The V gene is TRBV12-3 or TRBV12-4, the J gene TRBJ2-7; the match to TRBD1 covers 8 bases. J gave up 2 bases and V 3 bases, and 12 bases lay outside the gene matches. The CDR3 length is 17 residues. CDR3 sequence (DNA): TGTGCCAGCAGTTTCCGGAAGAGGGACAGGTACGCCTACGAGCAGTACTTC. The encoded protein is CASSFRKRDRYAYEQYF.

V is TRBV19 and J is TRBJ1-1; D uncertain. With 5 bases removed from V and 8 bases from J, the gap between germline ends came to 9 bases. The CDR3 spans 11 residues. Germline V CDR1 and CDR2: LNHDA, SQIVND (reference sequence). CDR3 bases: TGTGCCAGTAGTTGGACGGGAGAAGCTTTCTTT. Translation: CASSWTGEAFF.

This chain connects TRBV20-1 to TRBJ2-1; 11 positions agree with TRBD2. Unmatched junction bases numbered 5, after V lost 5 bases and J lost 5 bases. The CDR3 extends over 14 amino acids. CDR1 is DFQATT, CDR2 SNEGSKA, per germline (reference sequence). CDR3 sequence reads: CSAAGTSGNNEQFF. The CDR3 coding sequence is TGCAGTGCTGCCGGGACTAGCGGAAACAATGAGCAGTTCTTC.

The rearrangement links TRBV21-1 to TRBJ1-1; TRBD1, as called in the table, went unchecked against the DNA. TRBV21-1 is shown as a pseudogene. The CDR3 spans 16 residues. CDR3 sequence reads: CASSDQVWTGVTEAFF. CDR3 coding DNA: TGTGCCAGCAGCGACCAGGTTTGGACAGGGGTTACTGAAGCTTTCTTT.

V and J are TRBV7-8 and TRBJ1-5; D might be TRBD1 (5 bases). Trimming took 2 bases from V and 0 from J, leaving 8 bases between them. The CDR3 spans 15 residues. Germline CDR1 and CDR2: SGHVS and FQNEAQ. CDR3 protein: CASSLLTGSNQPQHF. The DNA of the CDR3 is TGTGCCAGCAGCTTACTTACAGGTAGCAATCAGCCCCAGCATTTT.

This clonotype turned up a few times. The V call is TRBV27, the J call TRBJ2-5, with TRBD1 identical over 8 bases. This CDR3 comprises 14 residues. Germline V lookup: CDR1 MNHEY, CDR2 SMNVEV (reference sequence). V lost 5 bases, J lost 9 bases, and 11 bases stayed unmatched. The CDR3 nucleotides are TGTGCCAGCAGTCCCACGGGACAGGTCGCGGCCCAGTACTTC. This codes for CASSPTGQVAAQYF.

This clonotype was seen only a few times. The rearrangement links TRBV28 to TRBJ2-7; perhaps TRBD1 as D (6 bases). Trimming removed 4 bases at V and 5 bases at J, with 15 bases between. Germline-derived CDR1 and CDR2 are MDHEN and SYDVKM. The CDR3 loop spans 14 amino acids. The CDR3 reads CASSSRRTAHEQYF. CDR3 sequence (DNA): TGTGCCAGCAGTTCCCGAAGGACAGCCCACGAGCAGTACTTC.

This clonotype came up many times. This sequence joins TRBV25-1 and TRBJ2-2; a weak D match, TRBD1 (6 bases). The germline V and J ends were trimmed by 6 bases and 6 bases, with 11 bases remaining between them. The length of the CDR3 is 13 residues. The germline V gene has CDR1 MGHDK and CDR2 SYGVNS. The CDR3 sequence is CASSFRGAGELFF. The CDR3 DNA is TGTGCCAGCAGCTTCAGGGGAGCCGGGGAGCTGTTTTTT.

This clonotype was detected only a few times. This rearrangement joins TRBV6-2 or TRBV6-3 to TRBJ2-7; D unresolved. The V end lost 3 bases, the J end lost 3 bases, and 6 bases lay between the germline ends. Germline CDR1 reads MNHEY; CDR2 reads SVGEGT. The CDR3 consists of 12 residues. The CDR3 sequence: CASSYGNYEQYF. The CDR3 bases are TGTGCCAGCAGTTATGGGAACTACGAGCAGTACTTC.

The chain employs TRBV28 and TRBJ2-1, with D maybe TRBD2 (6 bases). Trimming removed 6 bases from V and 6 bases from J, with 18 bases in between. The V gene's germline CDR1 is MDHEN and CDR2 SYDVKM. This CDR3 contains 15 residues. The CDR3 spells CASRPMAVGGNEQFF. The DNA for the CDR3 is TGTGCCAGCAGGCCAATGGCGGTGGGAGGCAATGAGCAGTTCTTC.

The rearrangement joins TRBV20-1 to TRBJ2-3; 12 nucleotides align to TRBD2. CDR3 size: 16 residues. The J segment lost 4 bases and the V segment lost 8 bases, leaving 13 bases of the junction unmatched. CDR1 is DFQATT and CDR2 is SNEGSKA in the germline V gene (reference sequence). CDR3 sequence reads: CSPPRRLAGGPDTQYF. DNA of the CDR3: TGCAGTCCTCCTAGACGGCTAGCGGGAGGGCCAGATACGCAGTATTTT.

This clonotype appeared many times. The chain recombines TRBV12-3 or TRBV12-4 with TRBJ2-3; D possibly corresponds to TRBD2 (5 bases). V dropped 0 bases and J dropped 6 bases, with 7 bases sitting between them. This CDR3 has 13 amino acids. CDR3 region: CASSLASADTQYF. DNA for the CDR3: TGTGCCAGCAGTTTAGCTAGCGCGGATACGCAGTATTTT.

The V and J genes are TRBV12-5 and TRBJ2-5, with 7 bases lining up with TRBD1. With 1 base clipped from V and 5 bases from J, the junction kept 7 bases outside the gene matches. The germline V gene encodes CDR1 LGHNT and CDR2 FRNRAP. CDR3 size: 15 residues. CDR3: CASGLGQGLTETQYF. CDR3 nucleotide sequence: TGTGCTAGTGGTTTGGGACAGGGTTTGACGGAGACCCAGTACTTC.

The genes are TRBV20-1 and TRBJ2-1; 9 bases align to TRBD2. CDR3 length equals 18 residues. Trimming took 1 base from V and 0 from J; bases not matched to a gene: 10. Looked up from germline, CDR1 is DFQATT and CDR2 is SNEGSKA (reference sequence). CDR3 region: CSARGGTSLSSSYNEQFF. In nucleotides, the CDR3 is TGCAGTGCTAGAGGCGGGACTAGCCTTTCAAGCTCCTACAATGAGCAGTTCTTC.

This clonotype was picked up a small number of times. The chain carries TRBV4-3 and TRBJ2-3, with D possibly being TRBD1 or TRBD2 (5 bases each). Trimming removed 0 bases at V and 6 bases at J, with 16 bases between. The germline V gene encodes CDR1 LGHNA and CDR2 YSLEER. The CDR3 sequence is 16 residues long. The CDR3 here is CASSQDLGQGTDTQYF. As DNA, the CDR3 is TGCGCCAGCAGCCAAGATTTGGGCCAAGGGACGGATACGCAGTATTTT.

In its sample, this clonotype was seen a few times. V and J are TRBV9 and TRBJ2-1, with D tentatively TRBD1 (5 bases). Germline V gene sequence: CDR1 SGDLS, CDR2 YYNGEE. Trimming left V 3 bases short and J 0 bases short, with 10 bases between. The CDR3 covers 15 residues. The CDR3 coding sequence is TGTGCCAGCAGCGGGGGCGAGCCCTCCTACAATGAGCAGTTCTTC. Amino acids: CASSGGEPSYNEQFF. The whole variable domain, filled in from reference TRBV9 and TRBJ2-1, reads DSGVTQTPKHLITATGQRVTLRCSPRSGDLSVYWYQQSLDQGLQFLIQYYNGEERAKGNILERFSAQQFPDLHSELNLSSLELGDSALYFCASSGGEPSYNEQFFGPGTRLTVL.

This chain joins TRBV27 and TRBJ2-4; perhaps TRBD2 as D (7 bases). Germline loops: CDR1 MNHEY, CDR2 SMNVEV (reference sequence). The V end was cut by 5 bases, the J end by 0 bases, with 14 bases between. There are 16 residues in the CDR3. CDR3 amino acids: CASSRGAGLAKNIQYF. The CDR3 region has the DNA TGTGCCAGCAGTCGGGGGGCGGGACTAGCCAAAAACATTCAGTACTTC.

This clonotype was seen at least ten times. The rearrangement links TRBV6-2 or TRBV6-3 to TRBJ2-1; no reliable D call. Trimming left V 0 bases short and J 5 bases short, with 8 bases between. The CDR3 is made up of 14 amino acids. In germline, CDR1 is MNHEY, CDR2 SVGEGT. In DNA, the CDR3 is TGTGCCAGCAGTTACTCGATGAATCACAATGAGCAGTTCTTC. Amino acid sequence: CASSYSMNHNEQFF.

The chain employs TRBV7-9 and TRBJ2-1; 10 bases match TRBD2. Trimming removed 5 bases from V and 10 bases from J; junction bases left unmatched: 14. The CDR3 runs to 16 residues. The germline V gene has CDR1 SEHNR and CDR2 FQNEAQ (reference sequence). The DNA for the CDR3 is TGTGCCAGCAGCCACCCCGGACTAGCGGCCGCCGGGGAGCAGTTCTTC. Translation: CASSHPGLAAAGEQFF.

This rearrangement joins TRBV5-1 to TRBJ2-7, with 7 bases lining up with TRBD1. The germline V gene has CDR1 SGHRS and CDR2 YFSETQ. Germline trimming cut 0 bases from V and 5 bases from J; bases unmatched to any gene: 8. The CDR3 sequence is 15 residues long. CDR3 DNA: TGCGCCAGCAGCTTGGGCAGGGGGTCCTTCGACGAGCAGTACTTC. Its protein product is CASSLGRGSFDEQYF.

The chain's CDR3 is CASILQGAPGEKLFF. CDR3 DNA: TGTGCCAGCATCCTACAGGGGGCCCCGGGAGAAAAACTGTTTTTT. The chain joins TRBV28 to TRBJ1-4; 9 bases map to TRBD1. Trimming took 7 bases from V and 8 from J; bases not matched to a gene: 11. CDR1 is MDHEN and CDR2 is SYDVKM in the germline V gene. CDR3 length equals 15 residues.

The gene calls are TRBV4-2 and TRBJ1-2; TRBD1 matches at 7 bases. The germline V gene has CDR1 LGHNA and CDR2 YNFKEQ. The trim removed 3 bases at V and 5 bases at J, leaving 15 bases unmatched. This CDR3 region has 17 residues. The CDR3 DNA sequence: TGTGCCAGCAGCCAGCCCGACAGGGCAGATTTCTCATATGGCTACACCTTC. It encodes CASSQPDRADFSYGYTF.

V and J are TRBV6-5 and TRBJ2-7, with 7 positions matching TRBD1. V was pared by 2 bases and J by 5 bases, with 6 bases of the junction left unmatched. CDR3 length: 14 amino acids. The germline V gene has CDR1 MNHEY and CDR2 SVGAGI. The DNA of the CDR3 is TGTGCCAGCAGTTACCTCGACAGGGTCAACGAGCAGTACTTC. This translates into CASSYLDRVNEQYF.

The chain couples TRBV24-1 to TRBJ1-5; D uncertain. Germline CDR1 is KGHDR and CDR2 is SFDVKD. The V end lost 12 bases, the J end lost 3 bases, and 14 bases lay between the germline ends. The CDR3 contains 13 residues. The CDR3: CARWRLYNQPQHF. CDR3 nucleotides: TGTGCCCGGTGGAGGCTTTACAATCAGCCCCAGCATTTT.

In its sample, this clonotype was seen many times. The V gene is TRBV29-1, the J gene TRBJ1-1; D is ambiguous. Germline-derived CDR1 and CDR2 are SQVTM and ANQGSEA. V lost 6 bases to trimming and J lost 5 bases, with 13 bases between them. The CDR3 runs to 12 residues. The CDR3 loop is CSVLAGETEAFF. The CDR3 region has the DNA TGCAGCGTCCTCGCGGGTGAGACTGAAGCTTTCTTT.

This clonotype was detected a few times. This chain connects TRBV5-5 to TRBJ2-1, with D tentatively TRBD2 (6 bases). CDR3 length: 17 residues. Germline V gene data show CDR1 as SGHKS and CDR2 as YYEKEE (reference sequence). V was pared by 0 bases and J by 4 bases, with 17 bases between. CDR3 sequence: CASSLAGGLYLYNEQFF. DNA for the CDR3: TGTGCCAGCAGCTTGGCCGGGGGACTCTATTTATACAATGAGCAGTTCTTC.